These 3 T cell receptor beta chains were sequenced from one sample in a study of cytomegalovirus exposure and HLA in healthy donors. 13 Jbeta primers and 60 Vbeta primers were used for the PCR. Assay used: immunoSEQ multiplex PCR; TCRdb lists only in-frame clones, some missing. Among some 190,000 clones, over 70% were seen once, and the ten largest hold 1.6%. Sequenced input: PBMCs. The receptors here all came from a woman in her late teens or twenties in good health and CMV-seronegative.

This chain joins TRBV9 and TRBJ2-5, with TRBD1 identical over 9 bases. J lost 4 bases, V lost 5 bases, and 3 bases had no gene match. CDR1 SGDLS and CDR2 YYNGEE come from the germline V gene. The CDR3 is made up of 13 amino acids. This CDR3 reads CASRGTGSETQYF. The CDR3 region has the DNA TGTGCCAGCAGGGGGACAGGGTCAGAGACCCAGTACTTC.

The chain joins TRBV6-5 to TRBJ1-2; D may be TRBD1 (6 bases). Germline loops: CDR1 MNHEY, CDR2 SVGAGI. V dropped 5 bases and J dropped 7 bases, with 14 bases sitting between them. This CDR3 has 13 amino acids. In nucleotides, the CDR3 is TGTGCCAGCAGTCCCGACAGGACGGGTGGCTACACCTTC. Its translation: CASSPDRTGGYTF.

The chain joins TRBV19 to TRBJ1-4, with a weak D call TRBD1 (6 bases). Germline values: CDR1 LNHDA, CDR2 SQIVND (reference sequence). Trimming left V 4 bases short and J 8 bases short, with 17 bases between. This CDR3 spans 15 amino acids. The CDR3 sequence: CASSTISQGLEKLFF. Here the CDR3 DNA reads TGTGCCAGTAGTACTATTTCACAGGGTCTCGAAAAACTGTTTTTT.